This T cell receptor (beta chain) was retrieved from a study of neurological immune-mediated disorders. Unsorted libraries used 2 million PBMCs kept at -80 degrees C. This clonotype appeared many times. The method for making cDNA was 5'RACE, and it used 10-nucleotide random UMIs. TCRdb called the 5' RACE reads again in MiXCR, with one record for every CDR3 protein. The sample holds fewer than 65,000 distinct CDR3 sequences, around 10% seen once. The CDR3 runs to 13 residues. V shed 5 bases, J shed 6 bases, and the junction held 5 bases outside the gene matches. Per the germline V gene, CDR1 is SGHVS and CDR2 is FNYEAQ.

The sample was PBMCs. The sequence derives from a man in his 70s with HTLV-1-associated myelopathy (HAM/TSP). The gene calls are TRBV7-6 and TRBJ2-5; 8 nucleotides align to TRBD2. CDR3 bases: TGTGCCAGCAGCCCCGGGAGGGGGAAGACCCAGTACTTC. This codes for CASSPGRGKTQYF.